This TCR beta chain is drawn from a study of molecular identifiers for immune sequencing clone quantification. Study-wide points: The study reportedly detected spiked Jurkat TCR RNA from one cell among 990,000 or so naive cells.

About this clonotype itself: Its antigen is still unknown. The junction departs from germline at one end; a sequencing error may be responsible.

The CDR3 totals 16 residues. The V gene's germline CDR1 is LGHNA and CDR2 YSLEER. Naive CD8 libraries came from about 20,000 to 1,000,000 sorted cells with 10%, 30% or 50% RNA. The authors built bulk TCR libraries by previously described methods with listed TCR primers. TCRdb analysed the PCR reads with MiXCR anew, one entry per CDR3 protein. The sample consists of a few hundred thousand distinct CDR3 sequences, about 21% of them appearing once. This chain uses TRBV4-3 with TRBJ2-3; a weak D match, TRBD1 (5 bases). The clonotype originates from a human donor in good health. Some libraries in this study had Jurkat cell RNA spiked in. The sequenced material came from naive CD8+ T cells from blood, with Jurkat cell RNA spiked in. The subset here: FACS-sorted CD8+CD4-CCR7+CD45RA+ naive T cells. DNA of the CDR3: TGCGTCAGCAGCCAAGATAGGACAACCAACACAGATACGCAGTATTTT. Protein: CVSSQDRTTNTDTQYF.